This passage covers 26 T cell receptor beta chains from one sample sequenced in a study of neoadjuvant anti-PD-1 for oral cavity cancer. Repertoires were generated with immunoSEQ multiplex PCR, while TCRdb's copy carries only in-frame clones and drops some. There are around 17,000 clones in the sample; about 64% occur only once, and around 2.8% lies in the top ten. Sequenced material: PBMCs, taken before nivolumab (anti-PD-1) treatment. These receptors all come from a person between 35 and 79 years old with oral cavity squamous cell carcinoma.

The chain couples TRBV11-1 to TRBJ2-5; D is unresolved. Germline-derived CDR1 and CDR2 are SGHAT and FQDESV (reference sequence). The V end was cut by 1 base, the J end by 3 bases, with 6 bases between. The CDR3 has 13 residues. CDR3 region: CASSLGTKETQYF. CDR3 coding DNA: TGTGCCAGCAGCTTAGGAACCAAAGAGACCCAGTACTTC.

The chain has TRBV4-1 and TRBJ2-3; 8 nucleotides line up with TRBD1. V was clipped by 7 bases and J by 4 bases; unmatched bases: 7. Per the germline V gene, CDR1 is MGHRA and CDR2 is YSYEKL. The CDR3 runs 14 residues. CDR3 in DNA: TGCGCCAGCAACCAGGGGGCGATGGCAGATACGCAGTATTTT. Its protein is CASNQGAMADTQYF.

The CDR3 DNA follows: TGTGCCAGCAGCGTAGGGGAGAACACTGAAGCTTTCTTT. Translating gives CASSVGENTEAFF. The chain combines TRBV9 with TRBJ1-1, with unresolved D. Germline lookup yields CDR1 SGDLS and CDR2 YYNGEE. V lost 0 bases and J 1 base, leaving 4 bases between the germline ends. The CDR3 runs to 13 residues.

The chain combines TRBV5-6 with TRBJ1-2, with 7 bases aligning to TRBD1. V was clipped by 0 bases and J by 6 bases; unmatched bases: 5. The CDR3 sequence is 14 residues long. CDR1 is SGHDT and CDR2 is YYEEEE in the germline V gene. The CDR3 region has the DNA TGTGCCAGCAGCTTGGACAGGGGAATGGATGGCTACACCTTC. Translation: CASSLDRGMDGYTF.

The V gene is TRBV7-9, the J gene TRBJ2-5, with D perhaps matching TRBD2 (5 bases). Deletions cut 1 base from V and 12 bases from J, with 9 bases between. The CDR3 is 11 residues long. Per germline, CDR1 SEHNR and CDR2 FQNEAQ (reference sequence). CDR3 sequence reads: CASSLDLEEYF. CDR3 nucleotide sequence: TGTGCCAGCAGCTTAGACCTGGAGGAGTACTTC. Full variable domain (remainder filled in from reference TRBV7-9 and TRBJ2-5): DTGVSQNPRHKITKRGQNVTFRCDPISEHNRLYWYRQTLGQGPEFLTYFQNEAQLEKSRLLSDRFSAERPKGSFSTLEIQRTEQGDSAMYLCASSLDLEEYFGPGTRLLVL.

The chain links TRBV6-1 to TRBJ2-3, with D uncertain. Germline assignment: CDR1 MNHNS and CDR2 SASEGT. The CDR3 sequence is 11 residues long. Between the trimmed V and J ends, which lost 6 bases and 7 bases, there was a span of 8 bases. The CDR3 here is CASRVGNTQYF. DNA of the CDR3: TGTGCCAGCAGGGTGGGGAATACGCAGTATTTT.

This chain uses TRBV4-1 with TRBJ2-3; 10 bases fit TRBD2. Germline CDR1 is MGHRA and CDR2 is YSYEKL. This CDR3 spans 15 amino acids. Trimming removed 4 bases from V and 2 bases from J; junction bases left unmatched: 3. CDR3 sequence (DNA): TGCGCCAGCAGCCTCGGGACTAGCGCCACAGATACGCAGTATTTT. This sequence encodes CASSLGTSATDTQYF.

This clone was seen only a few times. V gene TRBV11-1 combines with J gene TRBJ2-3, with 10 bases identical to TRBD2. The germline CDR1 and CDR2 sequences are SGHAT and FQDESV (reference sequence). The CDR3 loop spans 15 amino acids. After removal of 4 bases from V and 5 bases from J, the junction contained 6 bases not matched to a gene. This CDR3 is CASSYLAGGIDTQYF. The CDR3 nucleotides read TGTGCCAGCAGCTACTTAGCGGGAGGTATAGATACGCAGTATTTT.

CDR3 DNA: TGTGCCAGCAGCGTAAACAGCGAATTCCGTGCAGATACGCAGTATTTT. Encoded protein: CASSVNSEFRADTQYF. This chain joins TRBV9 and TRBJ2-3; D is unclear. From germline, CDR1 is SGDLS and CDR2 YYNGEE. The CDR3 extends over 16 amino acids. The V end was cut by 1 base, the J end by 4 bases, with 16 bases between.

This chain connects TRBV6-5 to TRBJ2-5, with 10 bases identical to TRBD2. There are 15 residues in the CDR3. Germline lookup yields CDR1 MNHEY and CDR2 SVGAGI. With V trimmed by 2 bases and J by 0 bases, 0 bases remained unmatched. The CDR3 loop reads CASSYGTSDQETQYF. As DNA, the CDR3 is TGTGCCAGCAGTTACGGGACTAGCGACCAAGAGACCCAGTACTTC.

The genes are TRBV20-1 and TRBJ2-3; a possible D gene is TRBD2 (6 bases). The V end was cut by 5 bases, the J end by 9 bases, with 12 bases between. Germline-derived CDR1 and CDR2 are DFQATT and SNEGSKA (reference sequence). The CDR3 length is 11 residues. CDR3 DNA sequence: TGCAGTGCTCGAAGGGGAGGAACGCAGTATTTT. Translation: CSARRGGTQYF.

CDR3: CASSWRLAGTDEQFF. Written as DNA, the CDR3 is TGTGCCAGCAGCTGGAGACTAGCGGGAACTGATGAGCAGTTCTTC. The V gene is TRBV5-5, the J gene TRBJ2-1; 11 bases are shared with TRBD2. In germline, CDR1 is SGHKS, CDR2 YYEKEE (reference sequence). Germline trimming cut 3 bases from V and 8 bases from J; bases unmatched to any gene: 7. The length of the CDR3 is 15 residues.

This clone appeared once. The chain joins TRBV2 to TRBJ1-5, with D perhaps matching TRBD1 (5 bases). The germline gives CDR1 SNHLY, CDR2 FYNNEI. V was pared by 2 bases and J by 4 bases, with 12 bases between. This CDR3 comprises 15 residues. In nucleotides, the CDR3 is TGTGCCAGCAGTGAACAGTTTCGGGGGAATCAGCCCCAGCATTTT. Protein product: CASSEQFRGNQPQHF.

In its sample, this clone was seen once. This chain connects TRBV18 to TRBJ2-7; no clear D. The CDR3 is made up of 13 amino acids. Germline CDR1 reads KGHSH; CDR2 reads LQKENI. V dropped 3 bases and J dropped 6 bases, with 12 bases sitting between them. The CDR3 DNA reads as TGTGCCAGCTCACCGTCGGCGGTGGGCGAGCAGTACTTC. This codes for CASSPSAVGEQYF.

The genes are TRBV29-1 and TRBJ2-7, with TRBD2 as a possible D gene (6 bases). Germline V CDR1 and CDR2: SQVTM, ANQGSEA. The germline V and J ends were trimmed by 7 bases and 5 bases, with 18 bases remaining between them. There are 13 residues in the CDR3. The CDR3 spells CSARAGLVNEQYF. CDR3 bases: TGCAGCGCGAGAGCGGGTTTAGTCAACGAGCAGTACTTC.

This clone appeared once. The V gene is TRBV30, the J gene TRBJ2-3, with 9 bases identical to TRBD2. Germline V gene data show CDR1 as GTSNPN and CDR2 as SVGIG (reference sequence). V gave up 1 base and J gave up 5 bases; unmatched junction bases: 4. The CDR3 runs 14 residues. The CDR3 spells CAWSEGAGGDTQYF. The DNA for the CDR3 is TGTGCCTGGAGTGAGGGAGCGGGAGGAGATACGCAGTATTTT.

The chain uses TRBV5-1 and TRBJ1-4; TRBD1 agrees at 7 bases. CDR1 and CDR2 (germline): SGHRS, YFSETQ. The CDR3 sequence is 14 residues long. The V gene end was trimmed by 4 bases and the J gene end by 2 bases; junction bases not matched to a gene: 2. The DNA for the CDR3 is TGCGCCAGCAGCGCGGGACAGACTAATGAAAAACTGTTTTTT. Amino acids: CASSAGQTNEKLFF.

The V call is TRBV7-3, the J call TRBJ2-1; TRBD2 matches at 10 bases. The CDR3 covers 17 residues. Germline V gene lookup returns CDR1 SGHTA and CDR2 FQGTGA. With 5 bases clipped from V and 4 bases from J, the junction kept 11 bases outside the gene matches. The CDR3 nucleotides read TGTGCCAGCAGCCCCCGGGTGACTAGCGGGTTGTACAATGAGCAGTTCTTC. This translates into CASSPRVTSGLYNEQFF.

This clone was observed a few times. The genes are TRBV4-2 and TRBJ2-3; D gene ambiguous. V dropped 0 bases and J dropped 6 bases, with 16 bases sitting between them. There are 16 residues in the CDR3. The germline V gene has CDR1 LGHNA and CDR2 YNFKEQ. DNA of the CDR3: TGTGCCAGCAGCCAAGATTTAGATTCGGCTTCGGATACGCAGTATTTT. This codes for CASSQDLDSASDTQYF.

CDR3 sequence: CASRKDSLYQDGYTF. The CDR3 region has the DNA TGTGCCAGTAGAAAAGACAGCCTATATCAGGATGGCTACACCTTC. The chain links TRBV19 to TRBJ1-2, with a weak D call TRBD1 (5 bases). Trimming removed 6 bases from V and 6 bases from J, with 20 bases in between. The CDR3 is made up of 15 amino acids. Per the germline V gene, CDR1 is LNHDA and CDR2 is SQIVND (reference sequence).

The rearrangement uses TRBV6-6 and TRBJ2-1, with D uncertain. The germline V and J ends were trimmed by 1 base and 0 bases, with 7 bases remaining between them. The CDR3 length is 15 residues. Germline-derived CDR1 and CDR2 are MNHNY and SVGAGI (reference sequence). The CDR3 sequence: CASSYLRSSYNEQFF. CDR3 sequence (DNA): TGTGCCAGCAGTTACTTACGGAGCTCCTACAATGAGCAGTTCTTC.

This clone showed up just a few times. The chain has TRBV6-1 and TRBJ2-3; no firm D call. This CDR3 has 15 amino acids. The germline V and J ends were trimmed by 2 bases and 0 bases, with 9 bases remaining between them. Germline CDR1 is MNHNS and CDR2 is SASEGT. CDR3 sequence: CASSELTTSTDTQYF. CDR3 DNA sequence: TGTGCCAGCAGTGAATTAACAACTAGCACAGATACGCAGTATTTT.

V and J are TRBV2 and TRBJ2-6; D is uncertain. V was cut by 8 bases and J by 0 bases, with 8 bases left in between. The CDR3 is made up of 14 amino acids. CDR1 and CDR2 from the germline V gene are SNHLY and FYNNEI. CDR3: CASHGFSGANVLTF. In DNA, the CDR3 is TGTGCCAGCCATGGTTTCTCTGGGGCCAACGTCCTGACTTTC.

The CDR3 coding sequence is TGTGCCAGCAGCCATGACAGGCGGGAGACCCAGTACTTC. It specifies CASSHDRRETQYF. The genes are TRBV7-2 and TRBJ2-5, with a possible D match to TRBD1 (6 bases). Germline V gives CDR1 SGHTA, CDR2 FQGNSA. Trimming left V 5 bases short and J 5 bases short, with 12 bases between. This CDR3 spans 13 amino acids.

The chain links TRBV30 to TRBJ2-4; D is uncertain. Between the trimmed V and J ends, which lost 0 bases and 0 bases, there was a span of 9 bases. Germline V gene lookup returns CDR1 GTSNPN and CDR2 SVGIG (reference sequence). This CDR3 is built from 15 residues. For the CDR3, the DNA is TGTGCCTGGAGTGTACAACCTCTAGCCAAAAACATTCAGTACTTC. It is translated as CAWSVQPLAKNIQYF.

V and J are TRBV6-5 and TRBJ1-2, with TRBD1 as a possible D gene (5 bases). Trimming shortened V by 7 bases and J by 4 bases, and 16 bases separated the two germline ends. This CDR3 has 14 amino acids. Germline CDR1 is MNHEY and CDR2 is SVGAGI. The CDR3 DNA is TGTGCCAGCAAGGTGGGGACGAAATCCTATGGCTACACCTTC. This codes for CASKVGTKSYGYTF.